This T cell receptor (beta chain) derives from a study of OX40 agonist ivuxolimab in advanced cancers. Across the study: Participants could have had prior anti-PD-1, anti-PD-L1 or anti-CTLA-4 therapy, and more than 35% had some.

This CDR3 comprises 11 residues. V was trimmed by 6 bases and J by 11 bases, leaving 13 bases between them. CDR1 is MNHNY and CDR2 is SVGAGI in the germline V gene (reference sequence). Study results and caveats: Doses of 0.1 to 3.0 mg/kg were accompanied by clonal expansion of CD4+ and CD8+ blood T cells by week 6. Part of the nonresponder group also had normalized T-cell clonal expansion that was low. On average, CD8+ T cells showed a greater number of expanded clones than CD4+.

To note about this clone: The antigen is not known.

Measured with immunoSEQ multiplex PCR; TCRdb has only the in-frame clones, and not every one. The sample has about 46,000 clones, 75% to 90% seen once. V gene TRBV6-6 combines with J gene TRBJ1-1; TRBD1 might be the D (5 bases). The receptor was derived from an adult with an advanced solid tumor such as melanoma, head and neck, liver or kidney cancer. Sequenced material: CD4+ or CD8+ T cells sorted from blood, taken in a trial of the OX40 agonist ivuxolimab. The CDR3 DNA reads TGTGCCAGCAGCAGGGACGGGCGGGCTTTCTTT. Translation: CASSRDGRAFF.